This is a list of T cell receptor beta chains from one sample in a study of control samples from healthy donors and cancer patients. The data were produced by immunoSEQ multiplex PCR, yet TCRdb's version contains in-frame clones alone and is incomplete. The profile shows over 100,000 clones, about 92% of them singletons. The sequenced sample consisted of blood. These receptors originate from a woman aged 45-60 years in good health. CDR3s include the opening cysteine and the closing phenylalanine or tryptophan. Clone size is not always given. Where it is, it says once, few, many or a class for expanded clones.

>TRBJ2-1|-|TRBV19
CASSISGMGSYNEQFF
>TRBJ2-1|-|TRBV27
CASTRDRGFGSSYNEQFF
>TRBJ2-1|-|TRBV5-6
CASSFGGAVYNEQFF
>TRBJ1-1|-|TRBV19
CASSIQGTEAFF
>TRBJ1-5|-|TRBV6-5
CASRKTGEDNQPQHF
>TRBJ2-5|-|TRBV5-5
CASSRFGREGLGETQYF
>TRBJ1-1|-|TRBV19
CASSTAGTHGTEAFF
>TRBJ1-5|-|TRBV6-5
CASRPGTGSNQPQHF
>TRBJ2-5|-|TRBV18
CASSPLSQGAEETQYF
>TRBJ1-3|-|TRBV2
CASRPLGGSGVGNTIYF
>TRBJ1-5|-|TRBV6-4
CASSAQGSRGPQHF
>TRBJ2-7|-|TRBV6-2/TRBV6-3
CASSYSGSVHHEQYF
>TRBJ1-2|-|TRBV30
CAWSAQGISGYTF
>TRBJ2-5|-|TRBV5-4
CASSSRQGRETQYF
>TRBJ2-5|-|TRBV11-2
CASSFEYQETQYF
>TRBJ2-7|-|TRBV7-6
CASSLVGYEQYF
>TRBJ1-5|-|TRBV28
CASSPGVYQPQHF
>TRBJ1-1|-|TRBV7-9
CASSWDSDTEAFF
>TRBJ2-7|-|TRBV15
CATSRGGRVPSEQYF
>TRBJ1-2|-|TRBV29-1
CSVEGSTGYTF
>TRBJ2-4|-|TRBV6-2/TRBV6-3
CASSPRTSGRVDIQYF
>TRBJ2-1|-|TRBV9
CASNPFPWFF
>TRBJ1-2|-|TRBV19
CASTSTEAGHYGYTF
>TRBJ2-3|once|TRBV6-5
CASSYGTSGDTDTQYF
>TRBJ1-1|-|TRBV7-8
CASSLVGNTEAFF
>TRBJ1-3|-|TRBV19
CASSMGRDSPSGNTIYF
>TRBJ2-1|-|TRBV7-9
CASSPGLAGMSYNEQFF
>TRBJ2-5|-|TRBV19
CASSTPGTSGIAETQYF
>TRBJ2-5|-|TRBV11-2
CASSLSGGIQETQYF
>TRBJ1-3|-|TRBV5-1
CASRGSSGNTIYF
>TRBJ2-7|once|TRBV11-3
CASSRWDSSSYEQYF
>TRBJ1-2|once|TRBV27
CASRGAGGGYTF
>TRBJ1-2|once|TRBV7-9
CASSRDTYGYTF
>TRBJ1-2|-|TRBV19
CASSPGLADYGYTF
>TRBJ1-5|-|TRBV28
CASSLLRRVNQPQHF
>TRBJ1-5|-|TRBV28
CASAYNSNQPQHF